This T cell receptor beta chain was captured by sequencing in a study of PD-L1 blockade in urothelial cancer. Background on the study: Patients started atezolizumab in the mid-2010s, 1,200 mg intravenously every 3 weeks.

Overall study results and limits: Pretreatment clonality of the blood TCR repertoire below the median was predictive of superior survival.

Every PCR received spiked-in synthetic TCR analog templates. This table comes from immunoSEQ multiplex PCR, and its TCRdb copy is limited to in-frame clones, with some not included. The sample yields approximately 38,000 clones, around 80% seen once. Details on this clone: Antigen unknown.

Patients had locally advanced or metastatic urothelial carcinoma. The germline V and J ends were trimmed by 10 bases and 1 base, with 10 bases remaining between them. Germline CDR1 reads ENHRY; CDR2 reads SYGVKD. This CDR3 has 12 amino acids. The sequence came from a man between 60 and 70 years old with urothelial cancer. Sequencing was performed on PBMCs, taken around atezolizumab (anti-PD-L1) treatment. The rearrangement links TRBV10-3 to TRBJ1-1; D may be TRBD1 (6 bases). The DNA of the CDR3 is TGTGCCACCGGGACACCGAACACTGAAGCTTTCTTT. It specifies CATGTPNTEAFF.